This T cell receptor beta chain was identified during a study of CXCR3-negative and CXCR3-positive naive CD8 T cells. The overall study: The dataset comprises 110 million to 150 million TRB reads in total, with about 1.5 +/- 0.3 million reads per library.

By frequency, this clonotype is medium-sized. A CD45RO-CCR7+CD27+CD95- phenotype identified naive CD8+ T cells. UMI-tagged TRB cDNA libraries were built via 5' RACE. Each CDR3 protein gets one entry in TCRdb, which reprocessed the 5' RACE reads and gives no DNA. This table lists about 58,000 distinct CDR3 sequences. Per the germline V gene, CDR1 is ENHRY and CDR2 is SYGVKD. The CDR3 consists of 15 residues. The chain has TRBV10-3 and TRBJ2-3. This TCR was sampled from a human donor in good health. Some clones in this sample may be carry-over from other donors' samples. Sequencing used naive CXCR3- CD8+ T cells from blood. Subset indicated: CD45RO-CCR7+CD27+CD95- naive CD8+ T cells lacking CXCR3 (TNR3-). CDR3 in amino acids: CAISETSDSTDTQYF.